The entry below describes one T cell receptor beta chain. Its specificity is not known. The sample originates from a study of vaccination effects on CD4 cells after COVID-19. Study results and limitations: Long after vaccination, the clones induced by infection and by vaccine shrank markedly in size.

Prior to sequencing, the ViraFEST assay stimulated PBMC with viral peptide pools, which expanded the antigen-specific CD4+ T cells. CD4+ T cell isolation took place after more than eight days of culture. BNT162b2 vaccine or mRNA-1273 vaccine was given to participants in two doses. There are 16 residues in the CDR3. V was clipped by 5 bases and J by 6 bases, with 20 bases between them. The germline CDR1 and CDR2 sequences are MNHEY and SMNVEV (reference sequence). Generated by immunoSEQ multiplex PCR, the TCRdb table keeps only in-frame clones and is missing some. The data show about 28,000 clones, with roughly 70% seen just once and more than 8.5% held by the top ten.

V is TRBV27 and J is TRBJ2-1; D may be TRBD1 (6 bases). The source is a human donor who received a COVID-19 vaccine. The sequences come from CD4+ T cells from PBMCs cultured with HCoV-NL63 spike peptides, collected after COVID-19 vaccination. The CDR3 DNA follows: TGTGCCAGCAGTCAACCTTTGACAGGTGGGGGCAATGAGCAGTTCTTC. This sequence encodes CASSQPLTGGGNEQFF.